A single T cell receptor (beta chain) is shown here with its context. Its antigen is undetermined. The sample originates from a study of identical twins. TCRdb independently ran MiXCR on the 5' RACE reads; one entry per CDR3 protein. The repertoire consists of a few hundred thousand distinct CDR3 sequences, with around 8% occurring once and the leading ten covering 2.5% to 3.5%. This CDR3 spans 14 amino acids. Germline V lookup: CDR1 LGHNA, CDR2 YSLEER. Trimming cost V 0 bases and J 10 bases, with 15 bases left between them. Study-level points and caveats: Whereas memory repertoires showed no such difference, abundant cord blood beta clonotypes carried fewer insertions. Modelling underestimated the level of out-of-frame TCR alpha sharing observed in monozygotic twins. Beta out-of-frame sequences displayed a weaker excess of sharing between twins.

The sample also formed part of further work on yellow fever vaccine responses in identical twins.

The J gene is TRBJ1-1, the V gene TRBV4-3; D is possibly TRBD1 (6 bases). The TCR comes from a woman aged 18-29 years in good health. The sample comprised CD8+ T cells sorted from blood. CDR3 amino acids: CASSQDLPGAGAFF. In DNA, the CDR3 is TGCGCCAGCAGCCAAGATCTGCCGGGGGCGGGAGCTTTCTTT.